This T cell receptor (beta chain) was sequenced during a study of T cells in Graves' hyperthyroidism and ophthalmopathy. Study-level points and caveats: Ophthalmopathy was identified by the model a median roughly 6.5 months ahead of onset.

This CDR3 contains 17 residues. J gave up 8 bases and V 4 bases, and 17 bases lay outside the gene matches. CDR1 is SGHRS, CDR2 YFSETQ, per germline. This clonotype was seen only a few times. The antigen is undetermined. RNA transcripts served as the template for amplifying TCR beta CDR3 regions. Using the HTBI primer set, a first-round RT-PCR was run on the TCR CDR3. MiXCR was run by TCRdb on the multiplex PCR reads, yielding one entry per CDR3 protein. The sample has hundreds of thousands of distinct CDR3 sequences; 15% to 19% are singletons. The sample consisted of blood. The clonotype was recovered from a woman younger than 35 with Graves' hyperthyroidism that later progressed to Graves' ophthalmopathy. The chain is built from TRBV5-1 and TRBJ1-1, with 10 bases lining up with TRBD1. The CDR3 DNA reads TGCGCCAGCAGCGGTTTTACTCCGGGACAGGGGATTGAGGAAGCTTTCTTT. Protein: CASSGFTPGQGIEEAFF.